The 20 T cell receptor beta chains listed next were all sequenced from one sample in a study of shared clonotypes between healthy human individuals. The repertoire was sequenced with immunoSEQ multiplex PCR; TCRdb's copy has only in-frame clones and lacks some. The sample includes approximately 500,000 clones, 90% to 96% of them seen just once. Sequenced sample: naive CD4+ T cells sorted from blood. Noted subset: CD45RA+ positively selected. The receptors here all came from a woman in her twenties or thirties in good health.

The CDR3 loop reads CASSQVVLGGGEQFF. The CDR3 region has the DNA TGCGCCAGCAGCCAAGTCGTATTGGGGGGTGGTGAGCAGTTCTTC. The chain uses TRBV4-1 and TRBJ2-1, with D possibly being TRBD2 (6 bases). Germline assignment: CDR1 MGHRA and CDR2 YSYEKL. V lost 1 base and J lost 9, with 16 bases in between. The CDR3 sequence is 15 residues long.

The V gene is TRBV30, the J gene TRBJ2-3; 13 bases are shared with TRBD2. This CDR3 is built from 15 residues. The germline V gene encodes CDR1 GTSNPN and CDR2 SVGIG (reference sequence). After removal of 2 bases from V and 5 bases from J, the junction contained 4 bases not matched to a gene. The CDR3 nucleotides are TGTGCCTGGAGTAGACTAGCGGGAGGTGTAGATACGCAGTATTTT. This encodes CAWSRLAGGVDTQYF.

The chain couples TRBV27 to TRBJ1-1, with D possibly being TRBD1 (5 bases). Germline values: CDR1 MNHEY, CDR2 SMNVEV (reference sequence). Trimming left V 8 bases short and J 0 bases short, with 13 bases between. CDR3 size: 14 residues. CDR3 coding DNA: TGTGCCAGCCTAGGAGGGGCCGTGAACACTGAAGCTTTCTTT. Translated, it gives CASLGGAVNTEAFF.

The chain recombines TRBV7-9 with TRBJ2-1; no reliable D call. This CDR3 spans 13 amino acids. Trimming cost V 6 bases and J 4 bases, with 10 bases left between them. Germline lookup yields CDR1 SEHNR and CDR2 FQNEAQ (reference sequence). CDR3 protein: CASRKEVYNEQFF. The DNA for the CDR3 is TGTGCCAGCAGAAAAGAGGTATACAATGAGCAGTTCTTC.

The chain is built from TRBV10-3 and TRBJ2-7, with D uncertain. Germline loops: CDR1 ENHRY, CDR2 SYGVKD. The CDR3 runs 12 residues. V lost 6 bases to trimming and J lost 2 bases, with 8 bases between them. CDR3 DNA sequence: TGTGCCATCAGGGAGATCCCCTACGAGCAGTACTTC. This sequence encodes CAIREIPYEQYF.

This clone was observed once. CDR3 in amino acids: CASSLPLLDSLSYNEQFF. In DNA, the CDR3 is TGTGCCAGCAGCCTTCCCCTACTCGACAGCCTATCCTACAATGAGCAGTTCTTC. This sequence joins TRBV11-1 and TRBJ2-1, with D tentatively TRBD1 (5 bases). The CDR3 contains 18 residues. The germline V gene encodes CDR1 SGHAT and CDR2 FQDESV (reference sequence). V dropped 5 bases and J dropped 1 base, with 21 bases sitting between them.

The chain joins TRBV7-7 to TRBJ2-5, with TRBD1 as a possible D gene (6 bases). Trimming left V 5 bases short and J 2 bases short, with 12 bases between. Germline V gives CDR1 SSHAT, CDR2 FNYEAQ (reference sequence). This CDR3 region has 14 residues. This CDR3 is CASSATGLQETQYF. In nucleotides, the CDR3 is TGTGCCAGCAGCGCTACAGGGTTGCAAGAGACCCAGTACTTC.

The chain joins TRBV16 to TRBJ1-3; D is unclear. This CDR3 is 14 amino acids long. Germline values: CDR1 KGHSY, CDR2 FQNENV. V was trimmed by 0 bases and J by 6 bases, leaving 9 bases between them. Here the CDR3 reads CASSQSTSSNTIYF. The CDR3 DNA reads TGTGCCAGCAGCCAATCGACCAGTTCAAACACCATATATTTT.

This clone was counted a single time. The rearrangement uses TRBV21-1 and TRBJ2-5; no DNA check was done on the table's D call, TRBD1. TRBJ2-7 matches the DNA end more closely, so the J call is doubtful. TRBV21-1 is a pseudogene. This CDR3 contains 14 residues. The CDR3 DNA follows: TGTGCCAGCGGCCTCGGACAGGTGACCTACGAGCAGTACTTC. This encodes CASGLGQVTYEQYF.

J is TRBJ2-7 and V is TRBV5-1; tentative D call: TRBD2 (6 bases). The CDR3 extends over 14 amino acids. The germline V gene encodes CDR1 SGHRS and CDR2 YFSETQ. V was trimmed by 4 bases and J by 3 bases, leaving 14 bases between them. The CDR3 here is CASSAGGGRYEQYF. CDR3 nucleotide sequence: TGCGCCAGCAGCGCTGGGGGAGGACGCTACGAGCAGTACTTC.

The V and J genes are TRBV18 and TRBJ2-1; possibly TRBD1 for D (7 bases). The V gene lost 3 bases and the J gene lost 7 bases, with 13 bases spanning the gap. Germline assignment: CDR1 KGHSH and CDR2 LQKENI. The CDR3 contains 14 residues. The CDR3 reads CASSPGRGRNEQFF. In DNA, the CDR3 is TGTGCCAGCTCACCGGGCAGGGGGAGGAATGAGCAGTTCTTC. Together with reference TRBV18 and TRBJ2-1, the CDR3 gives the full variable domain: NAGVMQNPRHLVRRRGQEARLRCSPMKGHSHVYWYRQLPEEGLKFMVYLQKENIIDESGMPKERFSAEFPKEGPSILRIQQVVRGDSAAYFCASSPGRGRNEQFFGPGTRLTVL.

The chain links TRBV28 to TRBJ1-6; D possibly corresponds to TRBD1 (6 bases). Trimming removed 5 bases at V and 5 bases at J, with 13 bases between. CDR1 is MDHEN, CDR2 SYDVKM, per germline. The CDR3 spans 15 residues. CDR3 loop: CASSLWGPNNSPLHF. As DNA, the CDR3 is TGTGCCAGCAGTCTGTGGGGGCCTAATAATTCACCCCTCCACTTT.

The V gene is TRBV7-2, the J gene TRBJ1-5; tentative D call: TRBD1 (5 bases). The CDR3 runs 15 residues. CDR1 SGHTA and CDR2 FQGNSA come from the germline V gene. Trimming removed 5 bases at V and 3 bases at J, with 14 bases between. CDR3 nucleotide sequence: TGTGCCAGCAGCGCCCCCGGGACTCTCAATCAGCCCCAGCATTTT. The encoded protein is CASSAPGTLNQPQHF.

The J gene is TRBJ2-4, the V gene TRBV7-9, with unresolved D. Germline CDR1 reads SEHNR; CDR2 reads FQNEAQ (reference sequence). This CDR3 is built from 16 residues. Trimming shortened V by 4 bases and J by 0 bases, and 13 bases separated the two germline ends. The CDR3 is CASSYSQGLAKNIQYF. The CDR3 DNA reads TGTGCCAGCAGCTATAGCCAAGGTTTAGCCAAAAACATTCAGTACTTC.

This chain connects TRBV19 to TRBJ1-5; D uncertain. Per germline, CDR1 LNHDA and CDR2 SQIVND (reference sequence). V was cut by 1 base and J by 0 bases, with 7 bases left in between. The CDR3 consists of 15 residues. CDR3 nucleotides: TGTGCCAGTAGTATAGTTCCTAATAGCAATCAGCCCCAGCATTTT. Translated: CASSIVPNSNQPQHF.

This rearrangement joins TRBV5-5 to TRBJ1-2; D remains unclear. Trimming removed 0 bases from V and 3 bases from J, with 12 bases in between. The CDR3 is 15 amino acids. Germline V gene data show CDR1 as SGHKS and CDR2 as YYEKEE (reference sequence). CDR3 nucleotide sequence: TGTGCCAGCAGCTTGGCGACACGGACGTACTATGGCTACACCTTC. Protein sequence: CASSLATRTYYGYTF.

V and J are TRBV30 and TRBJ2-4; tentative D call: TRBD2 (5 bases). The V gene's germline CDR1 is GTSNPN and CDR2 SVGIG (reference sequence). Trimming shortened V by 3 bases and J by 7 bases, and 13 bases separated the two germline ends. This CDR3 has 13 residues. CDR3 in DNA: TGTGCCTGGAGCGGGCGGGTTACCAACATTCAGTACTTC. It is translated as CAWSGRVTNIQYF.

The chain has TRBV28 and TRBJ1-5; D gene uncertain. Germline-derived CDR1 and CDR2 are MDHEN and SYDVKM. The CDR3 has 14 amino acids. Trimming removed 9 bases at V and 6 bases at J, with 18 bases between. The chain's CDR3 is CASNTHWVTQPQHF. For the CDR3, the DNA is TGTGCCAGTAATACACATTGGGTCACTCAGCCCCAGCATTTT. Supplemented by reference TRBV28 and TRBJ1-5, the full variable domain reads DVKVTQSSRYLVKRTGEKVFLECVQDMDHENMFWYRQDPGLGLRLIYFSYDVKMKEKGDIPEGYSVSREKKERFSLILESASTNQTSMYLCASNTHWVTQPQHFGDGTRLSIL.

The chain couples TRBV18 to TRBJ2-2; D is perhaps TRBD1 (5 bases). The CDR3 is 15 residues long. Per the germline V gene, CDR1 is KGHSH and CDR2 is LQKENI. The ends were cut back, 5 bases at V and 3 bases at J, with 13 bases in the middle. The CDR3 coding sequence is TGTGCCAGCTCATCTAATCAAGGGGACACCGGGGAGCTGTTTTTT. It is translated as CASSSNQGDTGELFF.

The V call is TRBV11-1, the J call TRBJ1-1; D is unclear. Germline V CDR1 and CDR2: SGHAT, FQDESV (reference sequence). V was shortened by 2 bases and J by 7 bases, with 14 bases between the two germline ends. The CDR3 has 14 residues. The CDR3: CASSLITGESEAFF. CDR3 DNA: TGTGCCAGCAGCTTAATCACCGGGGAAAGTGAAGCTTTCTTT.